This entry lists 17 T cell receptor beta chains sequenced from one sample in a study of response to subunit inactivated influenza vaccine. TCRdb re-analysed the RT-PCR reads in MiXCR, keeping a single row per CDR3 protein. The table has roughly 710,000 distinct CDR3 sequences, approximately 15% seen once. The input for sequencing was PBMCs from blood, taken 14 to 15 days before vaccination. These receptor sequences come from a man aged 45-60 years who received an inactivated influenza vaccine.

The chain uses TRBV6-2 or TRBV6-3 and TRBJ2-5, with D possibly TRBD2 on 5 matching bases. Germline V gives CDR1 MNHEY, CDR2 SVGEGT. The CDR3 has 15 amino acids. The V end lost 3 bases, the J end lost 5 bases, and 16 bases lay between the germline ends. DNA of the CDR3: TGTGCCAGCAGTTATCCCTTAGGTGGGAGCGAGACCCAGTACTTC. Its protein product is CASSYPLGGSETQYF.

The chain has TRBV7-6 and TRBJ2-1; 12 bases align to TRBD2. J lost 15 bases, V lost 1 base, and 10 bases had no gene match. This CDR3 region has 15 residues. CDR1 is SGHVS and CDR2 is FNYEAQ in the germline V gene. CDR3 residues: CASSLEALAGGRRFF. CDR3 in DNA: TGTGCCAGCAGCTTAGAAGCCCTAGCGGGAGGGCGGCGGTTCTTC.

Concerning this clonotype itself: An end of the junction differs from the germline gene, which may be a read error. V and J are TRBV12-3 or TRBV12-4 and TRBJ2-3, with 11 bases matching TRBD1. There are 16 residues in the CDR3. In DNA form, the CDR3 reads TGTGCCAGCACCCAGGGGGGACAGGGGGTTGCAGATATGCAGTATTTT. It specifies CASTQGGQGVADMQYF.

This clonotype turned up a few times. J is TRBJ2-7 and V is TRBV15; the match to TRBD1 covers 10 bases. This CDR3 comprises 13 residues. The ends lost 8 bases at V and 6 bases at J; junction bases unmatched: 7. CDR1 is LNHNV, CDR2 YYDKDF, per germline (reference sequence). CDR3 residues: CATAGTGVGEQYF. DNA for the CDR3: TGTGCCACCGCCGGGACAGGGGTAGGCGAGCAGTACTTC.

This clonotype was detected a few times. This sequence joins TRBV5-1 and TRBJ1-1; D is unclear. The CDR3 runs to 15 residues. The germline CDR1 and CDR2 sequences are SGHRS and YFSETQ. Between the trimmed V and J ends, which lost 0 bases and 1 base, there was a span of 10 bases. The CDR3 DNA is TGCGCCAGCAGCTTGGTCGCAGGCGGGAACACTGAAGCTTTCTTT. It is translated as CASSLVAGGNTEAFF.

The rearrangement links TRBV7-2 to TRBJ2-3; D may be TRBD2 (5 bases). The CDR3 spans 14 residues. Trimming left V 1 base short and J 15 bases short, with 20 bases between. CDR1 SGHTA and CDR2 FQGNSA come from the germline V gene. CDR3 bases: TGTGCCAGCAGCTTAGTTCTCGGCAACCGGGGATTATATTTT. This translates into CASSLVLGNRGLYF.

The gene calls are TRBV28 and TRBJ1-2; D is unresolved. The CDR3 has 14 amino acids. V was clipped by 3 bases and J by 2 bases, with 10 bases between them. CDR1 and CDR2 (germline): MDHEN, SYDVKM. The DNA of the CDR3 is TGTGCCAGCAGTTTGCAAGCTACCAACTATGGCTACACCTTC. It translates to CASSLQATNYGYTF.

The chain combines TRBV28 with TRBJ2-1; 9 bases are a match to TRBD2. Per germline, CDR1 MDHEN and CDR2 SYDVKM. With V trimmed by 5 bases and J by 7 bases, 12 bases remained unmatched. The CDR3 length is 16 residues. The CDR3 DNA reads as TGTGCCAGCAGTCTCATAGCGGGGGCGTCTTCAAATGAGCAGTTCTTC. As protein: CASSLIAGASSNEQFF.

This clonotype turned up a few times. Here the CDR3 DNA reads TGTGCCAGCAGTTACGACAGGGGTTGGGACACTGAAGCTTTCTTT. Encoded protein: CASSYDRGWDTEAFF. The genes are TRBV7-2 and TRBJ1-1; 8 nucleotides agree with TRBD1. This CDR3 is built from 15 residues. CDR1 is SGHTA and CDR2 is FQGNSA in the germline V gene. The junction had 9 bases not matched to a gene; V was cut back by 6 bases and J by 3 bases.

The rearrangement links TRBV7-8 to TRBJ2-1, with a tentative D call TRBD2 (7 bases). Germline V CDR1 and CDR2: SGHVS, FQNEAQ. V lost 1 base, J lost 7 bases, and 20 bases lay in between. CDR3 size: 17 residues. The CDR3 loop is CASSLGDGGGPGNEQFF. The CDR3 region has the DNA TGTGCCAGCAGCTTAGGAGATGGGGGGGGGCCGGGAAATGAGCAGTTCTTC.

This clonotype came up a few times. The J gene is TRBJ2-3, the V gene TRBV12-3 or TRBV12-4, with D maybe TRBD2 (7 bases). Deletions cut 10 bases from V and 4 bases from J, with 18 bases between. The CDR3 is 14 residues long. The CDR3 spells CAILRGAVADTQYF. DNA for the CDR3: TGTGCCATCCTTCGGGGGGCCGTCGCAGATACGCAGTATTTT.

This clonotype was recorded a few times. This chain joins TRBV5-1 and TRBJ2-2; D possibly matches TRBD1 or TRBD2 (5 bases each). Trimming shortened V by 4 bases and J by 0 bases, and 13 bases separated the two germline ends. The CDR3 is made up of 16 amino acids. Germline values: CDR1 SGHRS, CDR2 YFSETQ. The CDR3 protein is CASSPTGAPNTGELFF. The CDR3 nucleotides are TGCGCCAGCAGCCCAACCGGGGCGCCGAACACCGGGGAGCTGTTTTTT. The full variable domain, with the rest looked up from reference TRBV5-1 and TRBJ2-2, is KAGVTQTPRYLIKTRGQQVTLSCSPISGHRSVSWYQQTPGQGLQFLFEYFSETQRNKGNFPGRFSGRQFSNSRSEMNVSTLELGDSALYLCASSPTGAPNTGELFFGEGSRLTVL.

This clonotype was counted ten times or more. The chain recombines TRBV6-2 or TRBV6-3 with TRBJ2-2; the D is unclear. Per the germline V gene, CDR1 is MNHEY and CDR2 is SVGEGT. This CDR3 spans 13 amino acids. V was shortened by 7 bases and J by 0 bases, with 6 bases between the two germline ends. The CDR3 coding sequence is TGTGCCAGCACCCCGGCGAACACCGGGGAGCTGTTTTTT. It codes for CASTPANTGELFF.

This clonotype was found a few times. The DNA of the CDR3 is TGTGCCAGCAGCCCCTCGGACTCCGGGGAGCTGTTTTTT. Amino acid sequence: CASSPSDSGELFF. V is TRBV7-3 and J is TRBJ2-2; TRBD2 is a possible D gene (5 bases). CDR1 is SGHTA and CDR2 is FQGTGA in the germline V gene. CDR3 size: 13 residues. V shed 5 bases and J shed 6 bases, with 10 bases lying between them.

The V call is TRBV6-5, the J call TRBJ2-5; tentative D call: TRBD1 (5 bases). The CDR3 totals 17 residues. Trimming left V 0 bases short and J 4 bases short, with 18 bases between. CDR1 and CDR2 (germline): MNHEY, SVGAGI. CDR3 in amino acids: CASSYSTLQGLGETQYF. The CDR3 DNA reads as TGTGCCAGCAGTTACTCGACTCTGCAGGGCCTGGGAGAGACCCAGTACTTC.

The chain combines TRBV20-1 with TRBJ2-7; D is undetermined. With 1 base removed from V and 5 bases from J, the gap between germline ends came to 9 bases. The germline V gene encodes CDR1 DFQATT and CDR2 SNEGSKA (reference sequence). This CDR3 contains 12 residues. The CDR3 loop reads CSARVPNDEQYF. CDR3 coding DNA: TGCAGTGCTAGAGTCCCAAATGACGAGCAGTACTTC.

The V call is TRBV7-9, the J call TRBJ1-2, with D unresolved. The CDR3 has 14 amino acids. V lost 1 base, J lost 2 bases, and 8 bases lay in between. The germline V gene has CDR1 SEHNR and CDR2 FQNEAQ (reference sequence). The CDR3 DNA reads TGTGCCAGCAGCTTAGGATTACGCAACTATGGCTACACCTTC. The encoded protein is CASSLGLRNYGYTF.